Listed below are T cell receptor beta chains from one sample, sequenced in a study of blood T cell repertoires in COVID-19. Assay: immunoSEQ multiplex PCR; the TCRdb copy retains only in-frame clones and omits some. The table has 400,000 to 550,000 clones, 75% to 90% seen once. The sequenced sample was peripheral blood. These TCRs come from a young woman with acute or convalescent COVID-19. The CDR3 runs from the conserved cysteine through the conserved F or W. Each record gives: CDR3 length, clone size, D gene, V gene, J gene, CDR3 protein, CDR3 DNA. The D gene is left open where the match is weak. Size is omitted from some rows. Given values are once, few, many or a class for expanded clones.

14	once	TRBD1	TRBV13	TRBJ2-1	CASRRSGTGYEQFF	TGTGCCAGCAGAAGATCCGGGACAGGGTATGAGCAGTTCTTC
15	.	.	TRBV4-1	TRBJ2-1	CASAGTLGSYNEQFF	TGCGCCAGCGCAGGAACACTTGGCTCCTACAATGAGCAGTTCTTC
14	.	TRBD2	TRBV7-2	TRBJ2-3	CASSLTSGVNTQYF	TGTGCCAGCAGCTTAACTAGCGGGGTGAATACGCAGTATTTT
15	.	TRBD1	TRBV19	TRBJ2-7	CASKPGGAPAYEQYF	TGTGCCAGTAAACCAGGGGGCGCCCCGGCGTACGAGCAGTACTTC
13	.	.	TRBV18	TRBJ2-5	CASSRDFQETQYF	TGTGCCAGCTCACGCGATTTCCAAGAGACCCAGTACTTC
15	once	.	TRBV5-5	TRBJ2-3	CASSLYTAGTDTQYF	TGTGCCAGCAGCCTTTATACAGCGGGCACAGATACGCAGTATTTT
15	.	TRBD1	TRBV2	TRBJ1-5	CASRGTGGGNQPQHF	TGTGCCAGCAGGGGGACAGGGGGAGGGAATCAGCCCCAGCATTTT
15	.	TRBD2	TRBV7-2	TRBJ2-1	CASSPWTSGVNEQFF	TGTGCCAGCAGCCCATGGACTAGCGGGGTCAATGAGCAGTTCTTC
14	.	.	TRBV4-1	TRBJ2-7	CASSFRRGPYEQYF	TGCGCCAGCAGCTTCCGCAGGGGTCCCTACGAGCAGTACTTC
14	.	TRBD1	TRBV5-6	TRBJ2-7	CASSWGTGSYEQYF	TGTGCCAGCAGCTGGGGGACAGGGTCCTACGAGCAGTACTTC
14	.	TRBD1	TRBV3-1/TRBV3-2	TRBJ1-1	CASSRTGFKGEAFF	TGTGCCAGCAGCCGGACAGGGTTTAAGGGTGAAGCTTTCTTT
15	.	.	TRBV11-2	TRBJ1-4	CASTPSGGSNEKLFF	TGTGCCAGCACCCCGTCGGGAGGGAGTAATGAAAAACTGTTTTTT
14	.	.	TRBV4-1	TRBJ2-7	CASSPRPPSYEQYF	TGCGCCAGCAGCCCTAGACCCCCCTCCTACGAGCAGTACTTC
16	.	TRBD1	TRBV6-6	TRBJ1-2	CASSYRGQGATYGYTF	TGTGCCAGCAGTTACAGGGGACAGGGGGCTACTTATGGCTACACCTTC
13	.	.	TRBV19	TRBJ1-1	CASSYRDDTEAFF	TGTGCCAGTAGTTACAGGGATGACACTGAAGCTTTCTTT
16	once	TRBD1	TRBV6-1	TRBJ2-7	CASSAPGQGHGYEQYF	TGTGCCAGCAGTGCTCCGGGACAGGGGCATGGGTACGAGCAGTACTTC
14	.	.	TRBV7-3	TRBJ2-1	CASSLETGLHEQFF	TGTGCCAGCAGCCTAGAAACAGGGTTGCATGAGCAGTTCTTC
15	.	.	TRBV27	TRBJ2-5	CASSFIGGEQETQYF	TGTGCCAGCAGTTTTATAGGCGGGGAGCAAGAGACCCAGTACTTC
15	.	TRBD1	TRBV5-1	TRBJ2-7	CASSPNPGTGSEQYF	TGCGCCAGCAGCCCTAACCCCGGGACAGGGTCCGAGCAGTACTTC
13	.	TRBD1	TRBV19	TRBJ2-7	CASSIGQGYEQYF	TGTGCCAGTAGTATCGGACAGGGGTACGAGCAGTACTTC
13	.	.	TRBV10-3	TRBJ1-1	CAVTGNLNTEAFF	TGTGCCGTGACAGGAAACTTGAACACTGAAGCTTTCTTT
15	few	.	TRBV4-1	TRBJ2-2	CASRSREDRVGELFF	TGCGCCAGCAGATCCAGGGAGGACCGGGTCGGGGAGCTGTTTTTT
14	.	.	TRBV7-2	TRBJ2-2	CASSLMSGTGELFF	TGTGCCAGCAGCTTAATGTCGGGCACCGGGGAGCTGTTTTTT
15	once	TRBD1	TRBV4-1	TRBJ2-2	CASSARDRDTGELFF	TGCGCCAGCAGCGCCCGGGACAGGGACACCGGGGAGCTGTTTTTT
19	once	TRBD1	TRBV27	TRBJ2-1	CASRDYRDRATSSYNEQFF	TGTGCCAGCAGAGATTACCGGGACAGGGCAACTAGCTCCTACAATGAGCAGTTCTTC
16	.	TRBD2	TRBV24-1	TRBJ2-5	CATSDRTSGGLETQYF	TGTGCCACCAGTGATCGGACTAGCGGGGGTCTTGAGACCCAGTACTTC
16	.	TRBD2	TRBV6-6	TRBJ2-3	CASSYAGLARSDTQYF	TGTGCCAGCAGTTACGCGGGACTAGCTAGGTCAGATACGCAGTATTTT
14	once	TRBD2	TRBV27	TRBJ2-7	CASRVAGGTYEQYF	TGTGCCAGCAGGGTAGCGGGGGGCACCTACGAGCAGTACTTC
12	.	TRBD2	TRBV12-5	TRBJ2-1	CASGLVAGEQFF	TGTGCTAGTGGTTTGGTAGCGGGGGAGCAGTTCTTC
14	.	.	TRBV19	TRBJ1-2	CASSLTGVAYGYTF	TGTGCCAGTTCCTTAACGGGGGTCGCCTATGGCTACACCTTC
14	.	.	TRBV30	TRBJ2-7	CAWSTNRDPYEQYF	TGTGCCTGGAGTACCAACAGGGATCCTTACGAGCAGTACTTC
14	.	TRBD1	TRBV7-9	TRBJ2-2	CASSYRGSTGELFF	TGTGCCAGCAGTTACAGGGGGAGCACCGGGGAGCTGTTTTTT
16	.	TRBD1	TRBV30	TRBJ1-5	CAWGQGLIVSNQPQHF	TGTGCCTGGGGACAGGGGCTAATCGTTAGCAATCAGCCCCAGCATTTT
18	.	TRBD2	TRBV11-2	TRBJ2-3	CASSLAGLAGLSTDTQYF	TGTGCCAGCAGCTTAGCAGGGCTAGCGGGGCTCTCCACAGATACGCAGTATTTT
11	.	.	TRBV7-9	TRBJ2-7	CASSPGLEQYF	TGTGCCAGCAGCCCCGGGTTGGAGCAGTACTTC
15	.	TRBD2	TRBV2	TRBJ2-1	CASSEERGGVNEQFF	TGTGCCAGCAGTGAGGAGCGGGGGGGCGTAAATGAGCAGTTCTTC
16	.	.	TRBV3-1/TRBV3-2	TRBJ1-6	CASSQAGRGYNSPLHF	TGTGCCAGCAGCCAAGCAGGAAGGGGCTATAATTCACCCCTCCACTTT
15	.	TRBD1	TRBV6-6	TRBJ1-5	CASSYSGQGNQPQHF	TGTGCCAGCAGTTACTCGGGACAGGGCAATCAGCCCCAGCATTTT
14	.	.	TRBV27	TRBJ1-5	CASSLAGHNQPQHF	TGTGCCAGCAGTTTAGCAGGGCACAATCAGCCCCAGCATTTT
13	.	.	TRBV11-2	TRBJ2-7	CASSQPGKYEQYF	TGTGCCAGCAGCCAACCAGGGAAATACGAGCAGTACTTC
17	.	TRBD2	TRBV5-5	TRBJ2-2	CASSLLLAGGATGELFF	TGTGCCAGCAGCTTGCTCCTGGCGGGGGGGGCGACCGGGGAGCTGTTTTTT
15	.	TRBD1	TRBV27	TRBJ2-7	CASSSTGTGGHEQYF	TGTGCCAGCAGTTCAACCGGGACAGGGGGGCACGAGCAGTACTTC
14	.	.	TRBV9	TRBJ1-2	CASSVEVGDYGYTF	TGTGCCAGCAGCGTAGAGGTCGGAGACTATGGCTACACCTTC
10	.	.	TRBV2	TRBJ1-2	CASSVDRSTF	TGTGCCAGCAGTGTCGACAGGAGCACCTTC
14	.	TRBD1	TRBV7-9	TRBJ2-5	CASSRTGGMETQYF	TGTGCCAGCAGTCGGACAGGGGGCATGGAGACCCAGTACTTC
14	.	TRBD1	TRBV5-1	TRBJ1-1	CASSKGQGVTEAFF	TGCGCCAGCAGCAAAGGACAGGGAGTGACTGAAGCTTTCTTT
11	.	.	TRBV20-1	TRBJ2-5	CSSWTGETQYF	TGCAGTAGCTGGACGGGGGAGACCCAGTACTTC
16	few	TRBD1	TRBV4-1	TRBJ1-1	CASSRGTGASNTEAFF	TGCGCCAGCAGCAGGGGGACAGGAGCCTCGAACACTGAAGCTTTCTTT
16	once	TRBD1	TRBV5-6	TRBJ2-1	CASSLAGQGLGNEQFF	TGTGCCAGCAGCTTGGCGGGACAGGGCCTTGGGAATGAGCAGTTCTTC
17	.	TRBD1	TRBV6-4	TRBJ1-1	CASRRAGGAGRNTEAFF	TGTGCCAGCAGGAGGGCAGGGGGCGCGGGAAGGAACACTGAAGCTTTCTTT
14	few	.	TRBV4-2	TRBJ1-1	CASSQGGGGTEAFF	TGTGCCAGCAGCCAAGGGGGGGGAGGTACTGAAGCTTTCTTT
17	.	TRBD2	TRBV7-3	TRBJ2-2	CASSFGLAGGRTGELFF	TGTGCCAGCAGCTTTGGACTAGCGGGGGGTCGAACCGGGGAGCTGTTTTTT
14	few	.	TRBV9	TRBJ2-1	CASSVLSQGAWKFF	TGTGCCAGCAGCGTATTGTCACAAGGGGCGTGGAAGTTCTTC
14	.	TRBD1	TRBV5-1	TRBJ2-5	CASSPTGSQETQYF	TGCGCCAGCAGCCCGACAGGGAGCCAAGAGACCCAGTACTTC
15	.	TRBD2	TRBV4-2	TRBJ2-7	CASSQETSGGREQYF	TGTGCCAGCAGCCAAGAAACCAGCGGGGGCCGCGAGCAGTACTTC
13	.	.	TRBV13	TRBJ2-7	CASSLESSYEQYF	TGTGCCAGCAGCTTAGAGAGCTCCTACGAGCAGTACTTC
14	.	.	TRBV27	TRBJ2-7	CASGKRDNSYEQYF	TGTGCCAGCGGCAAACGGGACAACTCCTACGAGCAGTACTTC
14	.	.	TRBV7-9	TRBJ1-2	CASSFELTNYGYTF	TGTGCCAGCAGCTTCGAGTTGACTAACTATGGCTACACCTTC
13	.	.	TRBV20-1	TRBJ2-3	CSASSGGADTQYF	TGCAGTGCTAGTTCTGGAGGCGCAGATACGCAGTATTTT
14	.	TRBD1	TRBV5-6	TRBJ1-1	CASSRMDRGPEAFF	TGTGCCAGCAGCCGGATGGACAGGGGCCCTGAAGCTTTCTTT